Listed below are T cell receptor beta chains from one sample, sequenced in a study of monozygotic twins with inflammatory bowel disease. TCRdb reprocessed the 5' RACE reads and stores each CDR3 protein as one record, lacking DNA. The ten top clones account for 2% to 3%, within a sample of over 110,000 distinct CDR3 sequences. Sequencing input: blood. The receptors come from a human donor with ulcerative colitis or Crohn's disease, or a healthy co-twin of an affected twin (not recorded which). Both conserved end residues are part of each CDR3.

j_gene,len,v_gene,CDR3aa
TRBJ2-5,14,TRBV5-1,CASSSNRGEETQYF
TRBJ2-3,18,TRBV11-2,CASSFDDRRPWRGDTQYF
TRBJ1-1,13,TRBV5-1,CASRTDRGHKAFF
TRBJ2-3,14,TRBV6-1,CASKAGDSTDTQYF
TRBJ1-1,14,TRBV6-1,CASLSASTRTEAFF
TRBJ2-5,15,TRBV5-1,CASSFLTGDQETQYF
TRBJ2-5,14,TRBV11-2,CASSSRRGQETQYF
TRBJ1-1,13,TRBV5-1,CASSPSKGPEAFF
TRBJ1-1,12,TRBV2,CASSDGQEEAFF
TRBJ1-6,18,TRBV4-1,CASSRLEGQRRYNSPLHF
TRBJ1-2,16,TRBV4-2,CASSPTNRGLGYGYTF
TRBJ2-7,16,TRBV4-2,CASSQRDSSLSYEQYF
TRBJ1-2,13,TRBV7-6,CASSLPLGSGYTF
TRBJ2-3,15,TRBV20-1,CSAPDPAAVTDTQYF
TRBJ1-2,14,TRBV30,CAWWTGWVNYGYTF